This is a list of T cell receptor beta chains from one sample in a study of blood T cell repertoires in COVID-19. TCRdb keeps only in-frame clones here, not all; method: immunoSEQ multiplex PCR. The table has under 300,000 clones, about 90% seen once. The sample comprised PBMCs or T cells enriched from blood (not recorded which). The source of these receptors is a human donor in a cohort exposed to, infected with or recovered from COVID-19 (not recorded which). The donor label of this sample is uncertain. The CDR3 runs from the conserved cysteine through the conserved F or W. D genes are given only for firm matches. Clone size is stated in some rows and not others, as once, few, many or a class when expanded.

TRBD1	TRBV30	TRBJ1-6	-	CAWSYRGGSYNSPLHF	TGTGCCTGGAGCTACAGGGGGGGCTCCTATAATTCACCCCTCCACTTT
TRBD1	TRBV18	TRBJ1-5	-	CASSPGQGRNQPQHF	TGTGCCAGCTCACCCGGACAGGGGCGGAATCAGCCCCAGCATTTT
TRBD1	TRBV24-1	TRBJ2-2	-	CATRDRGTSSAFNTGELFF	TGTGCCACCAGAGACAGGGGTACGTCTTCAGCATTCAACACCGGGGAGCTGTTTTTT
-	TRBV9	TRBJ1-2	-	CASSDEDRNYGYTF	TGTGCCAGCAGCGACGAGGACAGAAACTATGGCTACACCTTC
TRBD2	TRBV5-1	TRBJ2-3	once	CASSQSSSGGTDTQYF	TGCGCCAGCAGCCAATCGTCTAGCGGGGGTACAGATACGCAGTATTTT
-	TRBV10-3	TRBJ1-5	-	CAISDTAGNQPQHF	TGTGCCATCAGTGATACAGCTGGCAATCAGCCCCAGCATTTT
-	TRBV3-1/TRBV3-2	TRBJ1-5	-	CASSQGVGGRDQPQHF	TGTGCCAGCAGCCAAGGAGTGGGGGGGAGGGATCAGCCCCAGCATTTT
-	TRBV4-3	TRBJ1-5	-	CASSQEAHRNQPQHF	TGCGCCAGCAGCCAAGAGGCACATCGCAATCAGCCCCAGCATTTT
-	TRBV10-2	TRBJ2-2	-	CASRSSKNTGELFF	TGCGCCAGCAGGAGTAGCAAGAACACCGGGGAGCTGTTTTTT
TRBD1	TRBV18	TRBJ1-2	-	CASSPRPGQGNGYTF	TGTGCCAGCTCACCCCGACCGGGACAGGGGAATGGCTACACCTTC
TRBD2	TRBV5-1	TRBJ2-3	-	CASSLRTSSDTQYF	TGCGCCAGCAGCTTGAGGACTAGCTCAGATACGCAGTATTTT
-	TRBV4-1	TRBJ2-7	-	CASSPGTHYEQYF	TGCGCCAGCAGCCCCGGGACACATTACGAGCAGTACTTC
TRBD2	TRBV6-4	TRBJ2-2	-	CASSGLAGASTGELFF	TGTGCCAGCAGTGGACTAGCGGGGGCCTCCACCGGGGAGCTGTTTTTT
-	TRBV24-1	TRBJ2-2	once	CATATGRGTGELFF	TGTGCCACCGCGACAGGCCGCGGAACCGGGGAGCTGTTTTTT
-	TRBV19	TRBJ1-5	-	CASSINRVDNQPQHF	TGTGCCAGTAGTATCAACAGGGTAGACAATCAGCCCCAGCATTTT
-	TRBV10-3	TRBJ1-1	-	CAISTTVAGGAFF	TGTGCCATCAGCACGACAGTGGCCGGGGGGGCTTTCTTT
-	TRBV21-1	TRBJ1-5	-	CASSKGGQPQHF	TGTGCCAGCAGCAAAGGAGGTCAGCCCCAGCATTTT
-	TRBV18	TRBJ1-6	-	CASSPSTAKNSPLHF	TGTGCCAGCTCACCATCGACAGCGAAGAATTCACCCCTCCACTTT
TRBD2	TRBV4-1	TRBJ2-1	-	CASSPTSGSYNEQFF	TGCGCCAGCAGTCCGACTAGCGGGTCCTACAATGAGCAGTTCTTC
-	TRBV5-1	TRBJ1-2	-	CASSLADSNLGYTF	TGCGCCAGCAGCTTGGCCGACAGCAACCTTGGCTACACCTTC
-	TRBV11-2	TRBJ1-2	-	CASSSLGGPNSYGYTF	TGTGCCAGCAGCTCTCTGGGGGGACCAAACTCCTATGGCTACACCTTC
TRBD1	TRBV7-9	TRBJ1-3	-	CASREQGTGNTIYF	TGTGCCAGCAGAGAACAGGGGACTGGAAACACCATATATTTT
TRBD2	TRBV10-2	TRBJ2-3	-	CASSAQSGTSDTQYF	TGCGCCAGCAGTGCCCAAAGCGGGACCTCGGATACGCAGTATTTT
TRBD1	TRBV9	TRBJ1-4	once	CASSGGQEREKLFF	TGTGCCAGCAGCGGTGGACAGGAGAGGGAAAAACTGTTTTTT
-	TRBV2	TRBJ1-6	-	CASRFGAGNSPLHF	TGTGCCAGCAGATTCGGCGCGGGAAATTCACCCCTCCACTTT
-	TRBV20-1	TRBJ2-1	-	CSATWRNEQFF	TGCAGTGCCACCTGGAGGAATGAGCAGTTCTTC
-	TRBV10-3	TRBJ2-7	once	CAISDTYEQYF	TGTGCCATCAGTGACACCTACGAGCAGTACTTC
TRBD2	TRBV9	TRBJ2-7	-	CASSVTSGGASSYEQYF	TGTGCCAGCAGCGTGACTAGCGGGGGGGCCTCATCCTACGAGCAGTACTTC
-	TRBV7-8	TRBJ1-2	-	CASSLGGGVGIGGYTF	TGTGCCAGCAGCTTAGGAGGGGGAGTAGGAATAGGGGGCTACACCTTC
TRBD1	TRBV5-8	TRBJ1-2	-	CASSPSTGSYGYTF	TGTGCCAGCAGCCCGTCGACAGGGAGCTATGGCTACACCTTC
-	TRBV27	TRBJ1-4	once	CASSLSLAGSNEKLFF	TGTGCCAGCAGTTTATCGCTGGCGGGTTCTAATGAAAAACTGTTTTTT
-	TRBV4-3	TRBJ2-5	-	CASSQEGGIQETQYF	TGCGCCAGCAGCCAAGAAGGGGGAATCCAAGAGACCCAGTACTTC
-	TRBV5-1	TRBJ1-1	-	CASSSLAQVYF	TGCGCCAGCAGCTCCCTTGCACAGGTTTATTTT
TRBD1	TRBV5-6	TRBJ1-5	-	CASSWQGGAQPQHF	TGTGCCAGCAGCTGGCAGGGGGGAGCCCAGCCCCAGCATTTT
TRBD2	TRBV11-2	TRBJ2-3	-	CASSSTALGGGRDTQYF	TGTGCCAGCAGCTCGACAGCCCTCGGGGGGGGGCGAGATACGCAGTATTTT
TRBD1	TRBV3-1/TRBV3-2	TRBJ1-4	-	CASSSQGSYEKLFF	TGTGCCAGCAGCTCACAGGGGTCGTATGAAAAACTGTTTTTT
-	TRBV19	TRBJ2-7	-	CASSIADSYEQYF	TGTGCCAGTAGTATAGCAGACTCCTACGAGCAGTACTTC
TRBD2	TRBV12-3/TRBV12-4	TRBJ2-1	-	CASSFGGGDEQFF	TGTGCCAGCAGTTTTGGGGGAGGGGATGAGCAGTTCTTC
TRBD1	TRBV19	TRBJ2-1	-	CASSLGQGVLNEQFF	TGTGCCAGTAGTCTCGGACAGGGAGTCTTAAATGAGCAGTTCTTC
TRBD1	TRBV28	TRBJ2-5	-	CASSLNVGTGGLETQYF	TGTGCCAGCAGTTTAAACGTCGGGACAGGGGGCCTAGAGACCCAGTACTTC
TRBD1	TRBV6-1	TRBJ1-1	-	CASSEAIGQGRTEAFF	TGTGCCAGCAGTGAAGCAATTGGACAGGGAAGGACTGAAGCTTTCTTT
TRBD2	TRBV4-2	TRBJ2-1	-	CASSQDRASGGANEQFF	TGTGCCAGCAGCCAAGATCGGGCTAGCGGGGGGGCAAATGAGCAGTTCTTC
TRBD2	TRBV19	TRBJ2-2	-	CASSLTSGANTGELFF	TGTGCCAGTAGTCTCACAAGCGGGGCGAACACCGGGGAGCTGTTTTTT
-	TRBV21-1	TRBJ1-2	-	CASSKGSGQPNYGYTF	TGTGCCAGCAGCAAAGGCTCGGGACAGCCTAACTATGGCTACACCTTC
TRBD1	TRBV19	TRBJ1-6	-	CASGVGQVNSPLHF	TGTGCCAGTGGCGTGGGACAGGTTAATTCACCCCTCCACTTT